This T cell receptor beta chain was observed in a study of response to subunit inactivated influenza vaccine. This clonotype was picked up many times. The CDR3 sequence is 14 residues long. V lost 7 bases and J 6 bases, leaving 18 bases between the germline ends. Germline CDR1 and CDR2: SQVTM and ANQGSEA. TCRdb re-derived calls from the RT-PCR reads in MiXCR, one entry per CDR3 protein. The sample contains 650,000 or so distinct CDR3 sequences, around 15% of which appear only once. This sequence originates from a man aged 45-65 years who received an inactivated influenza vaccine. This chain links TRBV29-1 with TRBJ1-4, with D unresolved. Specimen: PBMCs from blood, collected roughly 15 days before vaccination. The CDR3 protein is CSGSVKVNDEKLFF. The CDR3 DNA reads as TGCAGCGGCTCCGTCAAGGTTAATGATGAAAAACTGTTTTTT.